What follows are 27 T cell receptor beta chains derived from one specimen sequenced in a study of T cells in localized non-small cell lung cancer. Measured with immunoSEQ multiplex PCR; TCRdb has only the in-frame clones, and not every one. The data contain approximately 35,000 clones, around 93% of them singletons. The material sequenced was PBMCs, taken before any cancer treatment. Receptors were obtained from a man between 40 and 75 years old with stage II lung adenocarcinoma.

This clone was detected only a few times. This chain uses TRBV30 with TRBJ1-1; D ambiguous. Trimming pared 1 base from V and 5 bases from J, leaving 11 bases between. Germline loops: CDR1 GTSNPN, CDR2 SVGIG (reference sequence). The CDR3 has 13 amino acids. The CDR3 here is CAWSASFRTEAFF. CDR3 DNA: TGTGCCTGGAGTGCCTCATTCCGGACTGAAGCTTTCTTT.

The CDR3 loop reads CASSLGGTGNQPQHF. The CDR3, as DNA: TGCGCCAGCAGCTTGGGTGGGACAGGAAATCAGCCCCAGCATTTT. The V and J genes are TRBV5-1 and TRBJ1-5; 8 bases map to TRBD1. Germline V CDR1 and CDR2: SGHRS, YFSETQ. Unmatched junction bases numbered 3, after V lost 0 bases and J lost 4 bases. There are 15 residues in the CDR3.

The chain employs TRBV11-2 and TRBJ2-1; D is undetermined. CDR3 length equals 17 residues. Between the trimmed V and J ends, which lost 0 bases and 6 bases, there was a span of 18 bases. Looked up from germline, CDR1 is SGHAT and CDR2 is FQNNGV. DNA of the CDR3: TGTGCCAGCAGCTTAGACTCCCTCCGATTACGGCCCAATGAGCAGTTCTTC. The encoded protein is CASSLDSLRLRPNEQFF.

V usage is TRBV28 and J usage is TRBJ1-1; 8 bases map to TRBD1. CDR1 is MDHEN and CDR2 is SYDVKM in the germline V gene. The CDR3 has 15 residues. With 4 bases clipped from V and 1 base from J, the junction kept 5 bases outside the gene matches. As DNA, the CDR3 is TGTGCCAGCAGTTGGTCGGACAGGGAGAACACTGAAGCTTTCTTT. It yields the protein CASSWSDRENTEAFF.

The chain carries TRBV6-5 and TRBJ2-2; D is unclear. Germline V gives CDR1 MNHEY, CDR2 SVGAGI. Trimming cost V 7 bases and J 1 base, with 13 bases left between them. The CDR3 runs to 15 residues. The CDR3 DNA reads as TGTGCCAGCACCCTGAGGAGAGGGAACACCGGGGAGCTGTTTTTT. Encoded protein: CASTLRRGNTGELFF.

This CDR3 reads CASSPSGFTDTQYF. The DNA of the CDR3 is TGTGCCAGCAGCCCGAGCGGGTTCACAGATACGCAGTATTTT. The chain has TRBV5-6 and TRBJ2-3; a possible D gene is TRBD2 (6 bases). Germline CDR1 and CDR2: SGHDT and YYEEEE. Trimming stripped 4 bases from V and 2 bases from J, with 11 bases between. The CDR3 loop spans 14 amino acids.

The chain couples TRBV11-2 to TRBJ2-5, with 8 positions matching TRBD2. Per the germline V gene, CDR1 is SGHAT and CDR2 is FQNNGV. The CDR3 sequence is 16 residues long. The J segment lost 1 base and the V segment lost 3 bases, leaving 7 bases of the junction unmatched. CDR3 region: CASSFRVAGFQETQYF. CDR3 sequence (DNA): TGTGCCAGCAGCTTTAGGGTAGCGGGATTCCAAGAGACCCAGTACTTC. Together with reference TRBV11-2 and TRBJ2-5, the CDR3 gives the full variable domain: EAGVAQSPRYKIIEKRQSVAFWCNPISGHATLYWYQQILGQGPKLLIQFQNNGVVDDSQLPKDRFSAERLKGVDSTLKIQPAKLEDSAVYLCASSFRVAGFQETQYFGPGTRLLVL.

The rearrangement links TRBV19 to TRBJ1-1, with TRBD1 matching over 8 bases. The CDR3 extends over 15 amino acids. Germline CDR1 and CDR2: LNHDA and SQIVND (reference sequence). V shed 6 bases and J 1 base; nucleotides not matched to a gene: 7. CDR3 amino acids: CASRKETGGNTEAFF. CDR3 nucleotides: TGTGCCAGTAGGAAAGAAACAGGGGGGAACACTGAAGCTTTCTTT.

The J gene is TRBJ2-1, the V gene TRBV14, with 9 bases identical to TRBD2. The germline V gene has CDR1 SGHDN and CDR2 FVKESK. Trimming removed 5 bases from V and 6 bases from J; junction bases left unmatched: 8. The length of the CDR3 is 15 residues. CDR3 loop: CASSSPGTSLNEQFF. CDR3 nucleotide sequence: TGTGCCAGCAGCTCCCCCGGGACTAGCCTCAATGAGCAGTTCTTC. Variable domain in full (rest from reference TRBV14 and TRBJ2-1): EAGVTQFPSHSVIEKGQTVTLRCDPISGHDNLYWYRRVMGKEIKFLLHFVKESKQDESGMPNNRFLAERTGGTYSTLKVQPAELEDSGVYFCASSSPGTSLNEQFFGPGTRLTVL.

The chain couples TRBV18 to TRBJ2-6; the D is unclear. This CDR3 has 18 amino acids. Germline V gene lookup returns CDR1 KGHSH and CDR2 LQKENI. With 3 bases removed from V and 0 bases from J, the gap between germline ends came to 15 bases. The CDR3 coding sequence is TGTGCCAGCTCACCTCCTAGTGGGATCCTCTCTGGGGCCAACGTCCTGACTTTC. Translation gives CASSPPSGILSGANVLTF.

The chain uses TRBV19 and TRBJ1-1, with 8 bases fitting TRBD1. Unmatched junction bases numbered 9, after V lost 5 bases and J lost 4 bases. In germline, CDR1 is LNHDA, CDR2 SQIVND (reference sequence). The CDR3 extends over 15 amino acids. This chain's CDR3 is CASSFDRGYGTEAFF. In nucleotides, the CDR3 is TGTGCCAGTAGTTTTGACAGGGGATACGGCACTGAAGCTTTCTTT.

This clone was found once. The chain is built from TRBV14 and TRBJ2-3; 11 positions agree with TRBD2. CDR1 SGHDN and CDR2 FVKESK come from the germline V gene. CDR3 size: 18 residues. The J segment lost 3 bases and the V segment lost 3 bases, leaving 11 bases of the junction unmatched. CDR3 bases: TGTGCCAGCAGCCAGCTACCGAGACTAGCGGGGCGAACAGATACGCAGTATTTT. Its translation is CASSQLPRLAGRTDTQYF.

The J gene is TRBJ2-7, the V gene TRBV18; D is perhaps TRBD1 (5 bases). Trimming removed 2 bases at V and 6 bases at J, with 14 bases between. The CDR3 runs 14 residues. Germline CDR1 and CDR2: KGHSH and LQKENI. CDR3 nucleotide sequence: TGTGCCAGCTCACCAGGGCAGGGTAGTTTCGAGCAGTACTTC. It yields the protein CASSPGQGSFEQYF.

As DNA, the CDR3 is TGCGCCAGCAGCTCGGACCCCGGGGGCAATGAGCAGTTCTTC. It translates to CASSSDPGGNEQFF. This chain connects TRBV5-1 to TRBJ2-1, with a weak D call TRBD2 (6 bases). The CDR3 length is 14 residues. Trimming removed 3 bases at V and 6 bases at J, with 13 bases between. The germline gives CDR1 SGHRS, CDR2 YFSETQ.

This rearrangement joins TRBV27 to TRBJ2-1; the D is unclear. CDR3 length: 13 amino acids. Germline CDR1 and CDR2: MNHEY and SMNVEV (reference sequence). The V and J ends lost 3 bases and 8 bases respectively, with 11 bases between them. CDR3 DNA sequence: TGTGCCAGCAGTTTGGGAAAGCTCGATGAGCAGTTCTTC. Translation gives CASSLGKLDEQFF.

The chain links TRBV18 to TRBJ2-7; 8 bases align to TRBD2. The length of the CDR3 is 16 residues. The V gene end was trimmed by 1 base and the J gene end by 5 bases; junction bases not matched to a gene: 10. The germline CDR1 and CDR2 sequences are KGHSH and LQKENI. CDR3 in DNA: TGTGCCAGCTCACCACGTCGGGGGGGAGGTTTGGACGAGCAGTACTTC. Residues: CASSPRRGGGLDEQYF.

This chain joins TRBV19 and TRBJ1-2, with TRBD1 matching over 8 bases. The CDR3 length is 17 residues. Germline V gives CDR1 LNHDA, CDR2 SQIVND (reference sequence). The junction had 11 bases not matched to a gene; V was cut back by 4 bases and J by 1 base. This CDR3 reads CASSNNPGQGLNYGYTF. The CDR3 DNA sequence: TGTGCCAGTAGTAACAATCCCGGACAGGGCCTTAACTATGGCTACACCTTC.

This sequence joins TRBV4-2 and TRBJ2-5, with 11 bases that match TRBD2. CDR3 size: 16 residues. Germline CDR1 is LGHNA and CDR2 is YNFKEQ. V shed 1 base, J shed 1 base, and the junction held 2 bases outside the gene matches. The CDR3 DNA follows: TGTGCCAGCAGCCAAGCACTAGCGGGAGCCCAAGAGACCCAGTACTTC. It specifies CASSQALAGAQETQYF.

Points on this clone: An end of the junction differs from the germline gene, which may be a read error. This chain joins TRBV18 and TRBJ2-5; tentatively, D is TRBD1 (5 bases). CDR3 size: 14 residues. The germline V gene encodes CDR1 KGHSH and CDR2 LQKENI. Written as DNA, the CDR3 is TGTACCAGCTCTCCTCTCCCAGGGCCAGAGACCCAGTACTTC. It translates to CTSSPLPGPETQYF.

This chain joins TRBV28 and TRBJ2-1, with D uncertain. CDR1 is MDHEN and CDR2 is SYDVKM in the germline V gene. V lost 8 bases, J lost 9 bases, and 20 bases lay in between. The CDR3 contains 14 residues. The CDR3 protein is CASVNPGPSGEQFF. In DNA, the CDR3 is TGTGCCAGCGTGAACCCGGGCCCCTCCGGTGAGCAGTTCTTC.

The CDR3 sequence: CASSSKLGSATDTQYF. The CDR3 DNA reads TGTGCCAGCAGCTCAAAACTAGGATCGGCCACAGATACGCAGTATTTT. The V and J genes are TRBV7-9 and TRBJ2-3; TRBD2 is a possible D gene (5 bases). The germline CDR1 and CDR2 sequences are SEHNR and FQNEAQ (reference sequence). The CDR3 totals 16 residues. Trimming removed 4 bases at V and 2 bases at J, with 16 bases between.

This clone was seen a single time. The chain couples TRBV6-1 to TRBJ2-5; D is possibly TRBD1 or TRBD2 (5 bases each). The CDR3 loop spans 16 amino acids. Looked up from germline, CDR1 is MNHNS and CDR2 is SASEGT. The V gene lost 4 bases and the J gene lost 4 bases, with 19 bases spanning the gap. CDR3 protein: CASSGQDGPGGETQYF. The DNA of the CDR3 is TGTGCCAGCAGTGGCCAGGACGGCCCTGGGGGAGAGACCCAGTACTTC.

The chain carries TRBV7-9 and TRBJ2-3, with D possibly matching TRBD2 (6 bases). V lost 7 bases, J lost 3 bases, and 14 bases lay in between. This CDR3 region has 14 residues. Germline assignment: CDR1 SEHNR and CDR2 FQNEAQ (reference sequence). The CDR3 nucleotides read TGTGCCAGCACCCCGGAGGGGATAACAGATACGCAGTATTTT. This codes for CASTPEGITDTQYF.

The chain uses TRBV2 and TRBJ2-1; D gene unclear. In germline, CDR1 is SNHLY, CDR2 FYNNEI. This CDR3 spans 12 amino acids. V lost 0 bases to trimming and J lost 10 bases, with 7 bases between them. This CDR3 reads CASSEAHREQFF. The DNA for the CDR3 is TGTGCCAGCAGTGAAGCGCATAGGGAGCAGTTCTTC.

The chain is built from TRBV11-2 and TRBJ2-1; tentative D call: TRBD1 (6 bases). This CDR3 region has 15 residues. The germline CDR1 and CDR2 sequences are SGHAT and FQNNGV. V was trimmed by 5 bases and J by 2 bases, leaving 13 bases between them. The CDR3 DNA reads TGTGCCAGCAGCGCCAGGACAGCGACCTACAATGAGCAGTTCTTC. It translates to CASSARTATYNEQFF. Full variable domain (missing parts from reference TRBV11-2 and TRBJ2-1): EAGVAQSPRYKIIEKRQSVAFWCNPISGHATLYWYQQILGQGPKLLIQFQNNGVVDDSQLPKDRFSAERLKGVDSTLKIQPAKLEDSAVYLCASSARTATYNEQFFGPGTRLTVL.

This clone was observed once. DNA for the CDR3: TGTGCCAGTAGTTTGGCTGGACAGGGGCTAAAGCAGTACTTC. It specifies CASSLAGQGLKQYF. The chain uses TRBV19 and TRBJ2-7; 9 bases are a match to TRBD1. The V gene's germline CDR1 is LNHDA and CDR2 SQIVND (reference sequence). The CDR3 covers 14 residues. V lost 5 bases, J lost 8 bases, and 10 bases stayed unmatched. The whole variable domain, remainder taken from reference TRBV19 and TRBJ2-7, is DGGITQSPKYLFRKEGQNVTLSCEQNLNHDAMYWYRQDPGQGLRLIYYSQIVNDFQKGDIAEGYSVSREKKESFPLTVTSAQKNPTAFYLCASSLAGQGLKQYFGPGTRLTVT.

The chain uses TRBV7-9 and TRBJ2-5; a weak D match, TRBD2 (6 bases). V was trimmed by 3 bases and J by 5 bases, leaving 13 bases between them. Germline values: CDR1 SEHNR, CDR2 FQNEAQ (reference sequence). This CDR3 region has 14 residues. The CDR3 DNA reads TGTGCCAGCAGCTTTTGGGGCGCGGGGGAGACCCAGTACTTC. It translates to CASSFWGAGETQYF.